This T cell receptor beta chain came from a study of graft-versus-host responses after intestinal transplantation (dated by TCRdb to the early 2020s). In terms of the full investigation: The transplants that recipients got were multivisceral, liver-intestinal, or isolated intestinal. Anti-thymocyte globulin induction was given to all recipients, followed by maintenance tacrolimus and steroids for roughly 3 years. After intestinal transplantation, graft-versus-host and host-versus-graft alloreactive T cell clones in the graft, circulation and bone marrow were tracked using bulk TCR-beta CDR3 sequencing. To identify alloreactive clones, pre-transplant mixed lymphocyte reaction products were sequenced and compared with unstimulated pre-transplant donor and recipient T cells. The cohort enrolled some 23 intestinal transplant recipients, one of whom was a retransplant, and a few patients without pretransplant specimens were excluded. A peak of at least 4% donor T cells among recipient peripheral blood mononuclear cells was the definition used for donor T cell macrochimerism. Rather than being sequenced by the commercial service, samples from a few later patients were sequenced in-house on an Illumina MiSeq and processed with MiXCR.

Trimming costs V 2 bases and J 4 bases, and their ends lie 7 bases apart. The germline V gene (reference sequence) yields SGHNT for CDR1 and YYREEE for CDR2. The CDR3 spans 12 residues, from the cysteine through the phenylalanine. Just CDR3 DNA is preserved here, 36 bases in frame from base 1. What the research found in general, with its limitations: Conclusions were limited by the relatively low number and heterogeneity of intestinal transplant patients. Peak levels of circulating GvH clones were associated with declines in HvG clones early after transplant. Patients with donor T cell macrochimerism had high GvH to HvG T cell clonal ratios in their allografts. GvH clones were found in recipient bone marrow, and some of the GvH clones appeared earlier in ileal mucosa or blood, which is consistent with an intestinal mucosal origin.

In the first month after transplant, blood samples were collected up to 4 times, and after that at least monthly when available. As regards this clone: No antigen is known for it. Base qualities are missing; no much larger clone stands one base away.

The method behind the library was the immunoSEQ multiplex PCR assay. For most patients, genomic DNA was subjected to high-throughput TCR-beta CDR3 sequencing by Adaptive Biotechnologies. On the authors' methods: TCR sequencing data were retrieved from Adaptive's ImmunoSEQ software for 15 to 20 patients, whereas three other patients were processed with MiXCR and VDJtools. CDR3 nucleotide sequences shared between donor and recipient were removed because the origin of such sequences could not be assigned. To count as alloreactive, a clone needed at least 2-fold expansion over unstimulated cells and a minimum CFSE-low frequency of 0.002% (template counts) or 0.001% (read counts). Clones were considered mappable if detected in sequenced pre-transplant spleen, lymph node, or MLR CFSE-low populations of the donor or recipient. Cumulative frequency of alloreactive clones was calculated as a percentage of all sequences weighted by copy number. The source is immuneACCESS, and TCRdb retained only in-frame sequences with V and J called. Part of the clones is not carried over; for the studies checked, unresolved V genes explain less than half of this, and the remainder is unexplained. The D gene and trimming were derived from the DNA, and the V and J assignments and clone size from that table. Within this sample are fewer than 8,500 clones, with about 97% of them counted one time only. Of the sample, approximately 0.25% is held by the ten largest clones.

The TCR comes from a human patient who received an intestinal transplant, so some T cells may come from the graft donor. The V gene is TRBV5-4 and the J gene is TRBJ2-7, with a weak D call of TRBD2 (6 bases match). The material sequenced was PBMCs, taken 23 days after intestinal transplant. The nucleotide sequence reads as follows: TGTGCCAGCAGCTTCGGGGGTTACGAGCAGTACTTC. It specifies CASSFGGYEQYF.